A single sample gave rise to the 28 T cell receptor beta chains below, sequenced in a study of cytomegalovirus exposure and HLA in healthy donors. The PCR made use of 60 Vbeta and 13 Jbeta primers. TCRdb's copy holds only in-frame clones and misses some; the assay was immunoSEQ multiplex PCR. The table lists over 150,000 clones, about 72% of them singletons. The sample consisted of PBMCs. The source of these receptors is a man aged 55 to 70 in good health and CMV-seronegative.

This clone turned up a few times. The J gene is TRBJ2-1, the V gene TRBV27; 10 bases map to TRBD1. The J segment lost 7 bases and the V segment lost 4 bases, leaving 10 bases of the junction unmatched. This CDR3 has 16 amino acids. The germline V gene has CDR1 MNHEY and CDR2 SMNVEV (reference sequence). CDR3 DNA: TGTGCCAGCAGTTCCTCGCCCGGGACAGGGGTTAATGAGCAGTTCTTC. Its translation: CASSSSPGTGVNEQFF.

V gene TRBV11-2 combines with J gene TRBJ2-7, with D possibly matching TRBD1 (6 bases). The CDR3 has 14 amino acids. Germline CDR1 reads SGHAT; CDR2 reads FQNNGV. V lost 4 bases and J 2 bases, leaving 12 bases between the germline ends. The CDR3 bases are TGTGCCAGCAGCTCCCCCCGGGACACCTACGAGCAGTACTTC. This translates into CASSSPRDTYEQYF.

The chain links TRBV10-3 to TRBJ1-5, with 7 positions matching TRBD1. This CDR3 has 13 amino acids. V lost 6 bases and J lost 7; bases outside the gene matches: 6. CDR1 is ENHRY, CDR2 SYGVKD, per germline. CDR3 sequence (DNA): TGTGCCATCAGGGCAGGGGGAAACCAGCCCCAGCATTTT. Residues: CAIRAGGNQPQHF.

The count of this clone is one. This chain connects TRBV4-1 to TRBJ2-1, with a possible D match to TRBD1 (6 bases). Trimming left V 1 base short and J 3 bases short, with 13 bases between. The CDR3 runs to 16 residues. The germline V gene has CDR1 MGHRA and CDR2 YSYEKL. CDR3 sequence reads: CASSQAGQMVYNEQFF. The CDR3 bases are TGCGCCAGCAGCCAAGCTGGACAGATGGTCTACAATGAGCAGTTCTTC.

The table lists this clone with a few counts. This sequence joins TRBV18 and TRBJ2-2, with D tentatively TRBD2 (5 bases). V was pared by 2 bases and J by 0 bases, with 13 bases between. CDR1 and CDR2 (germline): KGHSH, LQKENI. CDR3 length: 17 residues. The chain's CDR3 is CASSPFSGMTNTGELFF. The CDR3 DNA sequence: TGTGCCAGCTCACCATTTTCCGGGATGACGAACACCGGGGAGCTGTTTTTT.

The table lists this clone with a few counts. This chain joins TRBV5-1 and TRBJ2-1, with 8 bases matching TRBD2. This CDR3 has 16 amino acids. From germline, CDR1 is SGHRS and CDR2 YFSETQ. Unmatched junction bases numbered 8, after V lost 5 bases and J lost 1 base. In nucleotides, the CDR3 is TGCGCCAGCAGTCCTCCACTAGCGGAGTCCTACAATGAGCAGTTCTTC. The encoded protein is CASSPPLAESYNEQFF.

This chain joins TRBV4-3 and TRBJ2-2, with TRBD2 matching 9 bases. Trimming removed 4 bases from V and 2 bases from J; junction bases left unmatched: 5. Germline V lookup: CDR1 LGHNA, CDR2 YSLEER. This CDR3 spans 16 amino acids. CDR3 loop: CASSRKTSGNTGELFF. In DNA, the CDR3 is TGCGCCAGCAGCCGAAAGACTAGCGGAAACACCGGGGAGCTGTTTTTT.

The rearrangement uses TRBV7-2 and TRBJ2-2, with a tentative D call TRBD1 (6 bases). The V end was cut by 8 bases, the J end by 0 bases, with 10 bases between. The CDR3 contains 14 residues. Germline V gives CDR1 SGHTA, CDR2 FQGNSA. CDR3 sequence (DNA): TGTGCCAGCCTTGGACAGCCGAACACCGGGGAGCTGTTTTTT. Translated, it gives CASLGQPNTGELFF.

With regard to this clone: At one boundary the junction diverges from the germline segment, which might be a read error. The rearrangement uses TRBV7-9 and TRBJ1-2; no firm D call. Per germline, CDR1 SEHNR and CDR2 FQNEAQ (reference sequence). The CDR3 covers 12 residues. In DNA form, the CDR3 reads TGTTCCAGCAGCTTAGGCCGTGCGGGCTACACCTTC. The encoded protein is CSSSLGRAGYTF.

This rearrangement joins TRBV30 to TRBJ2-7; TRBD1 might be the D (6 bases). V gave up 4 bases and J gave up 4 bases, with 17 bases separating them. Germline V lookup: CDR1 GTSNPN, CDR2 SVGIG (reference sequence). The CDR3 spans 14 residues. The CDR3 loop reads CAWIAQGKWYEQYF. In DNA, the CDR3 is TGTGCCTGGATAGCACAGGGAAAATGGTACGAGCAGTACTTC.

This chain uses TRBV6-4 with TRBJ2-7; perhaps TRBD1 as D (6 bases). Between the trimmed V and J ends, which lost 2 bases and 0 bases, there was a span of 14 bases. There are 16 residues in the CDR3. Germline V gives CDR1 MRHNA, CDR2 SNTAGT. The CDR3: CASSDRRQALSYEQYF. The CDR3 DNA sequence: TGTGCCAGCAGTGACCGCAGACAGGCCCTCTCCTACGAGCAGTACTTC.

This clone was observed a single time. The chain has TRBV10-3 and TRBJ2-5, with 15 nucleotides matching TRBD2. The V and J ends lost 2 bases and 5 bases, in that order; junction bases with no gene match: 3. Germline V gives CDR1 ENHRY, CDR2 SYGVKD. The CDR3 sequence is 16 residues long. The CDR3 here is CAISEGTSGRWETQYF. In nucleotides, the CDR3 is TGTGCCATCAGTGAGGGGACTAGCGGGAGGTGGGAGACCCAGTACTTC.

The chain has TRBV5-1 and TRBJ2-2, with a weak D call TRBD2 (5 bases). Trimming cost V 5 bases and J 3 bases, with 11 bases left between them. This CDR3 has 14 residues. The germline CDR1 and CDR2 sequences are SGHRS and YFSETQ. The CDR3 sequence is CASRWGSDTGELFF. The CDR3 coding sequence is TGCGCCAGCAGATGGGGTAGCGACACCGGGGAGCTGTTTTTT.

The rearrangement links TRBV7-2 to TRBJ1-1; 9 positions agree with TRBD1. This CDR3 region has 18 residues. CDR1 is SGHTA and CDR2 is FQGNSA in the germline V gene. The junction had 14 bases not matched to a gene; V was cut back by 3 bases and J by 3 bases. In nucleotides, the CDR3 is TGTGCCAGCAGCTTCGACTTTTCTTCGGGACAGGGAGACACTGAAGCTTTCTTT. Its protein product is CASSFDFSSGQGDTEAFF.

V is TRBV10-3 and J is TRBJ2-7; 11 bases match TRBD1. The CDR3 is 16 residues long. Trimming removed 4 bases from V and 2 bases from J; junction bases left unmatched: 7. Germline CDR1 and CDR2: ENHRY and SYGVKD. The CDR3 nucleotides are TGTGCCATCAGTGGAGGCCCGGGACAGGGGGCCTACGAGCAGTACTTC. Translated: CAISGGPGQGAYEQYF.

This chain links TRBV4-2 with TRBJ2-3; D might be TRBD1 (6 bases). V was shortened by 1 base and J by 3 bases, with 11 bases between the two germline ends. Germline V gene lookup returns CDR1 LGHNA and CDR2 YNFKEQ. The CDR3 contains 15 residues. CDR3 sequence reads: CASSQVGARTDTQYF. The DNA of the CDR3 is TGTGCCAGCAGCCAAGTGGGGGCCCGTACAGATACGCAGTATTTT.

The rearrangement links TRBV25-1 to TRBJ2-3; unclear D gene. CDR1 and CDR2 from the germline V gene are MGHDK and SYGVNS. The CDR3 spans 15 residues. V was shortened by 3 bases and J by 0 bases, with 10 bases between the two germline ends. CDR3 sequence: CASSDPRWSTDTQYF. The CDR3 region has the DNA TGTGCCAGCAGTGACCCTAGGTGGAGCACAGATACGCAGTATTTT.

Comment on this clone: The sample holds other DNA sequences that translate to the same CDR3. The V call is TRBV28, the J call TRBJ1-5; TRBD1 aligns across 8 bases. The CDR3 is 14 residues long. Trimming removed 3 bases from V and 2 bases from J; junction bases left unmatched: 0. Germline V gives CDR1 MDHEN, CDR2 SYDVKM. CDR3: CASSLGQGNQPQHF. CDR3 bases: TGTGCCAGCAGTTTGGGACAGGGCAATCAGCCCCAGCATTTT.

This sequence joins TRBV5-1 and TRBJ2-5; D is possibly TRBD1 (6 bases). This CDR3 spans 15 amino acids. Deletions cut 0 bases from V and 0 bases from J, with 9 bases between. Germline V CDR1 and CDR2: SGHRS, YFSETQ. The CDR3 nucleotides read TGCGCCAGCAGCTTGGCGGGGACAAACCAAGAGACCCAGTACTTC. Protein: CASSLAGTNQETQYF.

This sequence joins TRBV15 and TRBJ2-6, with D unclear. The germline V gene has CDR1 LNHNV and CDR2 YYDKDF (reference sequence). V gave up 0 bases and J gave up 3 bases, with 9 bases separating them. The CDR3 is 16 residues long. In DNA, the CDR3 is TGTGCCACCAGCAGAGATCTCATGCGTGGGGCCAACGTCCTGACTTTC. Translated, it gives CATSRDLMRGANVLTF.

The V gene is TRBV5-1, the J gene TRBJ1-5; a weak D match, TRBD1 (6 bases). V was shortened by 0 bases and J by 1 base, with 11 bases between the two germline ends. The CDR3 is 16 amino acids. Looked up from germline, CDR1 is SGHRS and CDR2 is YFSETQ. This CDR3 is CASSLDRDVSNQPQHF. The CDR3 DNA reads TGCGCCAGCAGCTTGGACAGGGACGTGAGCAATCAGCCCCAGCATTTT.

The chain links TRBV5-8 to TRBJ1-5; tentatively, D is TRBD1 (5 bases). V was trimmed by 1 base and J by 7 bases, leaving 6 bases between them. In germline, CDR1 is SGHTS, CDR2 YDEGEE. The CDR3 is made up of 12 amino acids. This CDR3 reads CASSLRGQPQHF. CDR3 sequence (DNA): TGTGCCAGCAGCTTGAGGGGACAGCCCCAGCATTTT.

J is TRBJ2-5 and V is TRBV6-6, with D perhaps TRBD1 (6 bases). The ends were cut back, 6 bases at V and 7 bases at J, with 18 bases in the middle. The length of the CDR3 is 14 residues. Germline V gives CDR1 MNHNY, CDR2 SVGAGI (reference sequence). CDR3 coding DNA: TGTGCCAGCAGGGACCCGGGACACCAGGGGACCCAGTACTTC. Its translation: CASRDPGHQGTQYF.

This chain links TRBV2 with TRBJ1-3; D remains ambiguous. CDR1 SNHLY and CDR2 FYNNEI come from the germline V gene. The CDR3 consists of 13 residues. With 6 bases removed from V and 0 bases from J, the gap between germline ends came to 6 bases. The CDR3 is CASSRGSGNTIYF. For the CDR3, the DNA is TGTGCCAGCAGCCGGGGCTCTGGAAACACCATATATTTT.

This clone was found once. The CDR3 DNA reads as TGTGCCAGCAGGGTGGACTGGGCACCCTACGAGCAGTACTTC. It codes for CASRVDWAPYEQYF. The chain carries TRBV28 and TRBJ2-7, with D possibly TRBD2 on 5 matching bases. Germline values: CDR1 MDHEN, CDR2 SYDVKM. Trimming removed 6 bases at V and 2 bases at J, with 14 bases between. This CDR3 has 14 residues.

The rearrangement uses TRBV7-2 and TRBJ2-7, with 13 nucleotides matching TRBD2. The trim removed 6 bases at V and 5 bases at J, leaving 19 bases unmatched. CDR1 and CDR2 (germline): SGHTA, FQGNSA. CDR3 length equals 19 residues. Here the CDR3 DNA reads TGTGCCAGCAGACTTACAGGGGCCGGACTAGCGGGAGAGGAAGACGAGCAGTACTTC. It yields the protein CASRLTGAGLAGEEDEQYF.

The genes are TRBV11-2 and TRBJ2-5, with a weak D call TRBD2 (5 bases). The CDR3 has 15 residues. Germline assignment: CDR1 SGHAT and CDR2 FQNNGV. Trimming stripped 2 bases from V and 3 bases from J, with 13 bases between. CDR3 in amino acids: CASSLMGSGKETQYF. In DNA form, the CDR3 reads TGTGCCAGCAGCTTAATGGGGTCGGGGAAAGAGACCCAGTACTTC.

This chain uses TRBV7-9 with TRBJ1-1; TRBD1 aligns across 9 bases. CDR1 is SEHNR, CDR2 FQNEAQ, per germline (reference sequence). Trimming at V came to 0 bases and at J to 1 base, leaving 6 bases not matched to a gene. The CDR3 covers 17 residues. CDR3 loop: CASSLARTGVSNTEAFF. The CDR3, as DNA: TGTGCCAGCAGCTTAGCCCGGACAGGGGTGTCGAACACTGAAGCTTTCTTT.